This is a list of T cell receptor beta chains from one sample in a study of beta chain features in type 1 diabetes. Profiled with immunoSEQ multiplex PCR; TCRdb holds only in-frame clones, not every one. Counted here are over 200,000 clones, under 13% occurring once; the ten biggest clones make up approximately 0.015%. Sequencing was performed on naive CD4+ T cells from blood. These receptor sequences come from a man aged 30 to 39 with type 1 diabetes. Each CDR3 is given with its conserved first and last residue. The D gene is left open where the match is weak. Not every row has a clone size; where given, it reads once, few, many or a size class.

j_call v_call clone_size d_call cdr3_aa cdr3_nt
TRBJ1-6 TRBV11-1 NA NA CASSTAEEILHF TGTGCCAGCAGCACTGCAGAGGAAATCCTCCACTTT
TRBJ2-6 TRBV7-9 few NA CASSLPILTGANVLTF TGTGCCAGCAGCTTACCTATTCTCACTGGGGCCAACGTCCTGACTTTC
TRBJ2-7 TRBV14 few TRBD2 CASSQGLAGRQYF TGTGCCAGCAGCCAGGGACTAGCTGGACGGCAGTACTTC
TRBJ2-5 TRBV10-3 few TRBD1 CAISGTGPQETQYF TGTGCCATCTCCGGGACAGGGCCCCAAGAGACCCAGTACTTC
TRBJ2-1 TRBV5-5 few NA CASSHRGPGDEQFF TGTGCCAGCAGCCACAGAGGACCCGGGGATGAGCAGTTCTTC
TRBJ1-6 TRBV30 few NA CAWSRAYNSPLHF TGTGCCTGGAGCCGTGCGTATAATTCACCCCTCCACTTT
TRBJ2-3 TRBV7-9 few TRBD1 CASSLQGEKDTQYF TGTGCCAGCAGCTTGCAGGGGGAGAAAGATACGCAGTATTTT
TRBJ1-2 TRBV9 NA NA CASSGDRLKSSYGYTF TGTGCCAGCAGCGGAGACAGGTTGAAAAGTAGCTATGGCTACACCTTC
TRBJ2-5 TRBV2 few NA CASSERETQYF TGTGCCAGCAGTGAGAGGGAGACCCAGTACTTC
TRBJ2-1 TRBV11-2 NA TRBD2 CASSLRLAGGYNEQFF TGTGCCAGCAGCTTAAGGCTAGCGGGGGGCTACAATGAGCAGTTCTTC
TRBJ1-3 TRBV7-2 NA NA CASSLAAGNTIYF TGTGCCAGCAGCTTAGCGGCCGGAAACACCATATATTTT
TRBJ2-5 TRBV11-1 NA NA CASSSGNQETQYF TGTGCCAGCAGCTCAGGCAACCAAGAGACCCAGTACTTC
TRBJ2-1 TRBV28 NA TRBD1 CASTSGQGAGEQFF TGTGCCAGCACCTCTGGACAGGGGGCTGGGGAGCAGTTCTTC
TRBJ2-4 TRBV29-1 few TRBD2 CSARAGAKNIQYF TGCAGCGCCCGAGCGGGGGCCAAAAACATTCAGTACTTC
TRBJ2-3 TRBV30 few NA CAWSRGIEGDTQYF TGTGCCTGGAGCAGGGGCATCGAAGGAGATACGCAGTATTTT
TRBJ2-1 TRBV18 few NA CASSHDSYNEQFF TGTGCCAGCTCGCATGACAGTTACAATGAGCAGTTCTTC
TRBJ1-2 TRBV19 NA NA CASSTSPYGYTF TGTGCCAGTAGTACGTCCCCCTATGGCTACACCTTC
TRBJ2-1 TRBV25-1 NA NA CASRKGGSYNEQFF TGTGCCAGCAGGAAGGGAGGCTCCTACAATGAGCAGTTCTTC
TRBJ1-1 TRBV11-1 few TRBD1 CASSRGQENTEAFF TGTGCCAGCAGCCGAGGACAGGAGAACACTGAAGCTTTCTTT
TRBJ2-5 TRBV5-1 NA NA CASSLAGTQTAAQYF TGCGCCAGCAGCTTGGCCGGGACTCAGACGGCGGCCCAGTACTTC
TRBJ1-6 TRBV4-1 NA NA CASSQDRRVSPLHF TGCGCCAGCAGCCAAGATCGGCGGGTTTCACCCCTCCACTTT
TRBJ2-7 TRBV18 few NA CASSPVGGEQYF TGTGCCAGCTCCCCCGTGGGGGGCGAGCAGTACTTC
TRBJ2-1 TRBV29-1 few NA CSGGTYNEQFF TGCAGCGGCGGGACCTACAATGAGCAGTTCTTC
TRBJ1-5 TRBV19 few NA CASSRDKNQPQHF TGTGCCAGTAGTCGGGACAAAAATCAGCCCCAGCATTTT
TRBJ1-2 TRBV14 few NA CASSQAGYGYTF TGTGCCAGCAGCCAAGCAGGGTATGGCTACACCTTC
TRBJ2-3 TRBV7-6 NA NA CASSLGRGGSSTDTQYF TGTGCCAGCAGCTTAGGACGCGGGGGCTCTAGCACAGATACGCAGTATTTT
TRBJ2-4 TRBV5-4 few NA CASSAGWERGSKNIQYF TGTGCCAGCAGCGCGGGTTGGGAAAGAGGGTCCAAAAACATTCAGTACTTC
TRBJ2-3 TRBV29-1 few NA CSVSSVLRGSTQYF TGCAGCGTTTCTTCGGTCCTCCGAGGTAGTACGCAGTATTTT
TRBJ2-4 TRBV19 NA NA CAKQGFWTKNIQYF TGTGCCAAACAGGGTTTTTGGACCAAAAACATTCAGTACTTC
TRBJ2-7 TRBV15 NA NA CATERCEDYEQYF TGTGCCACCGAGAGGTGTGAGGACTACGAGCAGTACTTC
TRBJ2-5 TRBV20-1 few NA CSAQGETQYF TGCAGTGCTCAGGGGGAGACCCAGTACTTC
TRBJ2-5 TRBV29-1 NA TRBD1 CSVADRGLETQYF TGCAGCGTAGCTGACAGGGGCCTCGAGACCCAGTACTTC
TRBJ2-3 TRBV9 once TRBD2 CASSSGGATDTQYF TGTGCCAGCAGTAGCGGGGGGGCCACAGATACGCAGTATTTT
TRBJ1-1 TRBV7-2 NA NA CASSSPLLGRQAFF TGTGCCAGCAGCTCCCCTTTACTCGGCAGGCAAGCTTTCTTT
TRBJ2-2 TRBV5-1 NA NA CASSLDRVDTGELFF TGCGCCAGCAGCTTGGACAGGGTCGACACCGGGGAGCTGTTTTTT
TRBJ1-2 TRBV5-4 NA TRBD1 CASRQGFYGYTF TGTGCCAGCAGACAGGGGTTCTATGGCTACACCTTC
TRBJ2-7 TRBV27 few NA CASSRRISDPSYEQYF TGTGCCAGCAGCCGTCGGATCAGCGACCCCTCCTACGAGCAGTACTTC
TRBJ1-3 TRBV9 few NA CASSARDFLGNTIYF TGTGCCAGCAGCGCCAGGGACTTCCTTGGAAACACCATATATTTT
TRBJ2-7 TRBV7-8 NA NA CASSPRVGGSYEQYF TGTGCCAGCAGCCCCCGCGTGGGGGGTTCCTACGAGCAGTACTTC
TRBJ1-6 TRBV27 NA NA CASSAGSPSLHF TGTGCCAGCAGTGCAGGTAGTCCGTCCCTCCACTTT
TRBJ1-6 TRBV2 few TRBD1 CASSVDREPPLHF TGTGCCAGCAGTGTTGACAGGGAGCCACCCCTCCACTTT
TRBJ1-2 TRBV7-3 few TRBD1 CASSAWTGRDYGYTF TGTGCCAGCAGCGCCTGGACAGGCCGGGACTATGGCTACACCTTC
TRBJ2-5 TRBV2 NA NA CASSKQGSQETQYF TGTGCCAGCAGTAAACAGGGAAGCCAAGAGACCCAGTACTTC
TRBJ1-1 TRBV19 NA NA CASSISSRGTEAFF TGTGCCAGTAGTATCTCATCTCGGGGGACTGAAGCTTTCTTT